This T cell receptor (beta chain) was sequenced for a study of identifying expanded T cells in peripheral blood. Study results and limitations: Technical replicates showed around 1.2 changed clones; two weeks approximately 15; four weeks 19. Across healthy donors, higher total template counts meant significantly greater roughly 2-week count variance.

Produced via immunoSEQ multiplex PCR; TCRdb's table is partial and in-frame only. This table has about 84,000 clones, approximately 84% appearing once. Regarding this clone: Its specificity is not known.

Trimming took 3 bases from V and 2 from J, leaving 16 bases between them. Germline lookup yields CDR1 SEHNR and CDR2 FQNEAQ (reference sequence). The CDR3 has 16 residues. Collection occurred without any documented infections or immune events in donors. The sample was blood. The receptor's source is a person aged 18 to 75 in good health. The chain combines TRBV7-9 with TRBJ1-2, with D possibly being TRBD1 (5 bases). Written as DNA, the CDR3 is TGTGCCAGCAGCTTTCGAGGGGCGCGAGGGAACTATGGCTACACCTTC. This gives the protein CASSFRGARGNYGYTF.